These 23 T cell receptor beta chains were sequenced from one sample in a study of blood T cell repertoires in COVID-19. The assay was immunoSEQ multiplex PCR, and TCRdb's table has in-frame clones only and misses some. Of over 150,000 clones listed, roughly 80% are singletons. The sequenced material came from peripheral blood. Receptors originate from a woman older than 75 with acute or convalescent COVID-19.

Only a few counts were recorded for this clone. Here the CDR3 reads CASSQLLGGLETQYF. The CDR3 nucleotides read TGTGCCAGCAGTCAATTGCTCGGCGGGCTAGAGACCCAGTACTTC. The chain recombines TRBV25-1 with TRBJ2-5; tentative D call: TRBD2 (5 bases). There are 15 residues in the CDR3. V shed 5 bases and J shed 4 bases, with 17 bases lying between them. From germline, CDR1 is MGHDK and CDR2 SYGVNS. Together with reference TRBV25-1 and TRBJ2-5, the CDR3 gives the full variable domain: EADIYQTPRYLVIGTGKKITLECSQTMGHDKMYWYQQDPGMELHLIHYSYGVNSTEKGDLSSESTVSRIRTEHFPLTLESARPSHTSQYLCASSQLLGGLETQYFGPGTRLLVL.

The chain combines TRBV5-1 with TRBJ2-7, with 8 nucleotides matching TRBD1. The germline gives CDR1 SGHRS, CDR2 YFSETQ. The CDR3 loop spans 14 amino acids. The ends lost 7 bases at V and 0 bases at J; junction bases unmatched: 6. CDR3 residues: CASGQGPVSYEQYF. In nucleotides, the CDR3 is TGCGCCAGCGGACAGGGACCCGTCTCCTACGAGCAGTACTTC.

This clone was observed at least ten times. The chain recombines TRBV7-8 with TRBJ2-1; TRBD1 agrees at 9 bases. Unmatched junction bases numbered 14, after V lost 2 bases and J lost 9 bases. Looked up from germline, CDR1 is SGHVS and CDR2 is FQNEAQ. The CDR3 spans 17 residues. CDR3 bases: TGTGCCAGCAGCTTAATGCCCCGGGACAGGGACGGATTTGAGCAGTTCTTC. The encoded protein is CASSLMPRDRDGFEQFF.

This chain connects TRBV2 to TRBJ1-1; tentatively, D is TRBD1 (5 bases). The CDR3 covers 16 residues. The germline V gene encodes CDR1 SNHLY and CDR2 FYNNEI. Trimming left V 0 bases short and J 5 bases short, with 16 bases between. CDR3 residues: CASSEALQAGRTEAFF. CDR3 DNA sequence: TGTGCCAGCAGTGAAGCGCTTCAGGCAGGGAGGACTGAAGCTTTCTTT. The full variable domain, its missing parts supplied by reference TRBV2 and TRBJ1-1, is EPEVTQTPSHQVTQMGQEVILRCVPISNHLYFYWYRQILGQKVEFLVSFYNNEISEKSEIFDDQFSVERPDGSNFTLKIRSTKLEDSAMYFCASSEALQAGRTEAFFGQGTRLTVV.

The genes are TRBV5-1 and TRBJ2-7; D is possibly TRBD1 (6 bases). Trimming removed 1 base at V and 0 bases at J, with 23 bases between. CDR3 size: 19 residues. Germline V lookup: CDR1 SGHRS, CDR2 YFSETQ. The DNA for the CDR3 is TGCGCCAGCAGCTTGCGGGTACCCGGTCAGGACAGTCGCTCCTACGAGCAGTACTTC. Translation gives CASSLRVPGQDSRSYEQYF.

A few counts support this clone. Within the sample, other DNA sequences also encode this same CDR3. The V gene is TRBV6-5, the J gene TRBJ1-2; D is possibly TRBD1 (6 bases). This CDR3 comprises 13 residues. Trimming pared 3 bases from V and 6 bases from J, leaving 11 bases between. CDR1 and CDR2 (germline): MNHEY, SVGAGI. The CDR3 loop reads CASSYQGRDGYTF. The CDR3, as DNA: TGTGCCAGCAGTTATCAGGGGAGGGATGGCTACACCTTC.

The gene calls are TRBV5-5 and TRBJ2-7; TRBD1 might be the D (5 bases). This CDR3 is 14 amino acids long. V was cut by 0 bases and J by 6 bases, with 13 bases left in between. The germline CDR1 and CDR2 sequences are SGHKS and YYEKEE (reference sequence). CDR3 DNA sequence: TGTGCCAGCAGCTTGGGGCAGGGCATGACCGAGCAGTACTTC. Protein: CASSLGQGMTEQYF.

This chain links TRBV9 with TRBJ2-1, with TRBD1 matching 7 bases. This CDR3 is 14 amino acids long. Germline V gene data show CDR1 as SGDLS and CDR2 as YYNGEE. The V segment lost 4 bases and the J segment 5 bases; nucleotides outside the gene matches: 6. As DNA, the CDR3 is TGTGCCAGCAGCTATAACACAGGGGACAATGAGCAGTTCTTC. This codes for CASSYNTGDNEQFF.

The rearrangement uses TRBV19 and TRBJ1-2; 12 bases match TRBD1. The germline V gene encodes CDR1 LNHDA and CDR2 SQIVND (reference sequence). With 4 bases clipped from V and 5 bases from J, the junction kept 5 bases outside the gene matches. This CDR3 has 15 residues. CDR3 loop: CASSSLGQGAYGYTF. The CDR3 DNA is TGTGCCAGTAGTAGCCTGGGACAGGGGGCATATGGCTACACCTTC.

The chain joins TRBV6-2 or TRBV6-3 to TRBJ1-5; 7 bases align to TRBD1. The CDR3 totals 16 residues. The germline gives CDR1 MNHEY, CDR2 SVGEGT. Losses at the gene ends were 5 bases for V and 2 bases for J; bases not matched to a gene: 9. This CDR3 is CASSTGEVDGNQPQHF. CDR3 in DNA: TGTGCCAGCAGTACAGGGGAGGTTGATGGCAATCAGCCCCAGCATTTT.

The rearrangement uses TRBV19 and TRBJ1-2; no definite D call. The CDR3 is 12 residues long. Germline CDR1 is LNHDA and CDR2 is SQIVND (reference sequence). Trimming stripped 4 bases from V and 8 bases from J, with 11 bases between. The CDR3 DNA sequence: TGTGCCAGTAGTAGGTCGGAGGGAGGCTACACCTTC. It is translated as CASSRSEGGYTF.

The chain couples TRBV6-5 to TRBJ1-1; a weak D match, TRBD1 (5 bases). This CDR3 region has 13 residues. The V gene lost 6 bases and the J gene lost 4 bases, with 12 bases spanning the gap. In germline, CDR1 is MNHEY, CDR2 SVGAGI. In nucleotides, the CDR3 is TGTGCCAGCAGGCTACAGGTACGCACTGAAGCTTTCTTT. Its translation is CASRLQVRTEAFF.

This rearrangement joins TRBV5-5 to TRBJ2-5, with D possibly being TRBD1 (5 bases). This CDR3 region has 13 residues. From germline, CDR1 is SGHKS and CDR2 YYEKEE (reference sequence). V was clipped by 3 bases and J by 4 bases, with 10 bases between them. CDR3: CASSWAGSETQYF. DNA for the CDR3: TGTGCCAGCAGCTGGGCAGGGTCAGAGACCCAGTACTTC.

The CDR3 DNA reads TGTGCCAGCAGCCGAGGGACAGGTAGGAACACTGAAGCTTTCTTT. Protein product: CASSRGTGRNTEAFF. This sequence joins TRBV3-1 (or the pseudogene TRBV3-2) and TRBJ1-1, with TRBD1 matching over 8 bases. Germline-derived CDR1 and CDR2 are LGHDT and YNNKEL (reference sequence). V gave up 4 bases and J gave up 1 base; unmatched junction bases: 5. The CDR3 loop spans 15 amino acids.

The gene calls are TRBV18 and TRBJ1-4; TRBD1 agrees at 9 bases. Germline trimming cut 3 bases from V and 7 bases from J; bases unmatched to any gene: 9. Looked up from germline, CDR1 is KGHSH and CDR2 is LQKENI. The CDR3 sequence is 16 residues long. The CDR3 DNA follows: TGTGCCAGCTCACCTGGACAGGGGAGGGAAAGTGAAAAACTGTTTTTT. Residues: CASSPGQGRESEKLFF.

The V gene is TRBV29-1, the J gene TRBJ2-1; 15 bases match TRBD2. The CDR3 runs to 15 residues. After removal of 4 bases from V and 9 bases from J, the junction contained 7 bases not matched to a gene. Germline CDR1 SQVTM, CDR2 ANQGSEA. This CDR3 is CSVGRTSGRATEQFF. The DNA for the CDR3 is TGCAGCGTTGGAAGGACTAGCGGGAGGGCCACTGAGCAGTTCTTC.

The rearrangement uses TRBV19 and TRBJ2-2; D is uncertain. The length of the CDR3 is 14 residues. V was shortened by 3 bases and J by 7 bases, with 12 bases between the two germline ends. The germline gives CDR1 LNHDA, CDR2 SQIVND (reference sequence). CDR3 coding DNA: TGTGCCAGTAGTATCCTTGTACCAGGCGGGGAGCTGTTTTTT. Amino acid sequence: CASSILVPGGELFF. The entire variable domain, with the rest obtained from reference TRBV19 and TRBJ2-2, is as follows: DGGITQSPKYLFRKEGQNVTLSCEQNLNHDAMYWYRQDPGQGLRLIYYSQIVNDFQKGDIAEGYSVSREKKESFPLTVTSAQKNPTAFYLCASSILVPGGELFFGEGSRLTVL.

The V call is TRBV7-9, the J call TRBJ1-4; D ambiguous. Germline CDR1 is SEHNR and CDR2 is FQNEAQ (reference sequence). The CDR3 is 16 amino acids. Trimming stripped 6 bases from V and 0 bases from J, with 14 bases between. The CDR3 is CASSPMGVATNEKLFF. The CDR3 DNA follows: TGTGCCAGCAGTCCAATGGGAGTTGCAACTAATGAAAAACTGTTTTTT.

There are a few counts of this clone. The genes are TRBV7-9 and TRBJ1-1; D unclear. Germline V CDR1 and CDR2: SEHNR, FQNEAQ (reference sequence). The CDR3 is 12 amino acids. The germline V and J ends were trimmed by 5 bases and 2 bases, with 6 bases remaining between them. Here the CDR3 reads CASSPTNTEAFF. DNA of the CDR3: TGTGCCAGCAGCCCTACTAACACTGAAGCTTTCTTT.

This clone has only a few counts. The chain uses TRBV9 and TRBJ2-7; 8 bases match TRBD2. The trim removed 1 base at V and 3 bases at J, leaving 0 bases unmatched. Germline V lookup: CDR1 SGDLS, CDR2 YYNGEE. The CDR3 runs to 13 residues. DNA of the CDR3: TGTGCCAGCAGCGTAACTAGCGGCTACGAGCAGTACTTC. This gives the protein CASSVTSGYEQYF. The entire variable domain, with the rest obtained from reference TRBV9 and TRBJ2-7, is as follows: DSGVTQTPKHLITATGQRVTLRCSPRSGDLSVYWYQQSLDQGLQFLIQYYNGEERAKGNILERFSAQQFPDLHSELNLSSLELGDSALYFCASSVTSGYEQYFGPGTRLTVT.

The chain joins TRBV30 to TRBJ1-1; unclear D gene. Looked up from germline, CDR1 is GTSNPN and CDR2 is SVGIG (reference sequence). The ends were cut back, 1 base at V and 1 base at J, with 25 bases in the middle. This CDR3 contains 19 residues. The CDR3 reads CAWSADGTAKSYKNTEAFF. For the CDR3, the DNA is TGTGCCTGGAGTGCCGATGGCACAGCTAAAAGCTACAAGAACACTGAAGCTTTCTTT.

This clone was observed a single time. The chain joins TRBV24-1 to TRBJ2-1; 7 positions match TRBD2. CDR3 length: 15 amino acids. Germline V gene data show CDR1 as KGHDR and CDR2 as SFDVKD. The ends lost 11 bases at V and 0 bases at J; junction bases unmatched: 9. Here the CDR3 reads CANDWEGYSYNEQFF. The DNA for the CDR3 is TGTGCCAACGACTGGGAGGGGTACTCCTACAATGAGCAGTTCTTC.

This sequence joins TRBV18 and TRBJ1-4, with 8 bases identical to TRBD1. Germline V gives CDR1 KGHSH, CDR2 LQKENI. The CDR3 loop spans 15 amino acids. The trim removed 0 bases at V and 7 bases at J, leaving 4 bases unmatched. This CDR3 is CASSPPTGASEKLFF. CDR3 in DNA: TGTGCCAGCTCACCACCGACAGGGGCTTCTGAAAAACTGTTTTTT.